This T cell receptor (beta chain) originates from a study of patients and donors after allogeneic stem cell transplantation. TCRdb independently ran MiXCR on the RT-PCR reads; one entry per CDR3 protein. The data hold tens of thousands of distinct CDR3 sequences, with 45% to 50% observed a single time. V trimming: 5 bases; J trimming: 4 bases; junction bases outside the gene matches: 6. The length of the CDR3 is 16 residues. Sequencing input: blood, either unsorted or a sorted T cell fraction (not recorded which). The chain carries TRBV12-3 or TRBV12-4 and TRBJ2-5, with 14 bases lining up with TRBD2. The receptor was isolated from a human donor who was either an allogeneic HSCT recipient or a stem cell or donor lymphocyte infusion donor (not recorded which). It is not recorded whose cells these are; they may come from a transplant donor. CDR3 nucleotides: TGTGCCAGCAGTCCCTCAGGGACTAGCGGGAGAGAGACCCAGTACTTC. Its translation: CASSPSGTSGRETQYF.